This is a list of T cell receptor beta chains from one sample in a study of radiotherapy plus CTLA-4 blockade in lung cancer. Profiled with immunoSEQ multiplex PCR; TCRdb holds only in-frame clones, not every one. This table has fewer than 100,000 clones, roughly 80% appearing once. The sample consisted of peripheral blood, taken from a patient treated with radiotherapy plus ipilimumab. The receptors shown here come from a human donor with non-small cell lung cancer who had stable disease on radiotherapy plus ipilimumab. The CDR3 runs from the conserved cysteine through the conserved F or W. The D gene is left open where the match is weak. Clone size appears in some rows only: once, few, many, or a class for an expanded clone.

cdr3_aa: CASSGGTAQPYEQYF; cdr3_nt: TGTGCCAGCAGCGGGGGGACAGCCCAGCCTTACGAGCAGTACTTC; clone_size: .; v_call: TRBV9; d_call: TRBD1; j_call: TRBJ2-7
cdr3_aa: CASGEGNGKTQYF; cdr3_nt: TGTGCTAGTGGGGAGGGAAATGGAAAGACCCAGTACTTC; clone_size: .; v_call: TRBV12-5; d_call: .; j_call: TRBJ2-5
cdr3_aa: CASSLWGSANTGELFF; cdr3_nt: TGTGCCAGCAGTTTATGGGGGTCCGCGAACACCGGGGAGCTGTTTTTT; clone_size: .; v_call: TRBV28; d_call: .; j_call: TRBJ2-2
cdr3_aa: CASSSFRGQGASNTEAFF; cdr3_nt: TGTGCCAGCAGCTCGTTTCGGGGACAGGGGGCGTCAAACACTGAAGCTTTCTTT; clone_size: .; v_call: TRBV5-8; d_call: TRBD1; j_call: TRBJ1-1
cdr3_aa: CASSLWTGGYNEQFF; cdr3_nt: TGTGCCAGCAGCTTGTGGACAGGGGGCTACAATGAGCAGTTCTTC; clone_size: .; v_call: TRBV7-6; d_call: TRBD1; j_call: TRBJ2-1
cdr3_aa: CASSPTGVEEQYF; cdr3_nt: TGTGCCAGCTCACCGACAGGGGTGGAGGAGCAGTACTTC; clone_size: once; v_call: TRBV18; d_call: TRBD1; j_call: TRBJ2-7
cdr3_aa: CASSQDLLNSGNTIYF; cdr3_nt: TGTGCCAGCAGCCAAGATCTACTGAACTCTGGAAACACCATATATTTT; clone_size: .; v_call: TRBV14; d_call: .; j_call: TRBJ1-3
cdr3_aa: CASSYSPGLVAGELFF; cdr3_nt: TGTGCCAGCAGTTACTCACCGGGACTAGTGGCCGGGGAGCTGTTTTTT; clone_size: .; v_call: TRBV6-6; d_call: TRBD2; j_call: TRBJ2-2
cdr3_aa: CASSYSGGAWSDTQYF; cdr3_nt: TGTGCCAGCAGTTACTCGGGGGGGGCCTGGTCCGATACGCAGTATTTT; clone_size: .; v_call: TRBV6-5; d_call: .; j_call: TRBJ2-3
cdr3_aa: CATSADYYGYTF; cdr3_nt: TGTGCCACCAGCGCAGATTACTATGGCTACACCTTC; clone_size: .; v_call: TRBV15; d_call: .; j_call: TRBJ1-2
cdr3_aa: CASSIQASGIQGRDTQYF; cdr3_nt: TGTGCCAGTAGTATCCAGGCTAGCGGGATTCAAGGGAGAGATACGCAGTATTTT; clone_size: few; v_call: TRBV19; d_call: TRBD2; j_call: TRBJ2-3
cdr3_aa: CASSPDGTGVYSGANVLTF; cdr3_nt: TGTGCCAGCAGCCCCGACGGGACAGGGGTTTACTCTGGGGCCAACGTCCTGACTTTC; clone_size: .; v_call: TRBV7-8; d_call: TRBD1; j_call: TRBJ2-6
cdr3_aa: CASSMGGNEQFF; cdr3_nt: TGTGCCAGCTCGATGGGAGGCAATGAGCAGTTCTTC; clone_size: .; v_call: TRBV2; d_call: .; j_call: TRBJ2-1
cdr3_aa: CAWSPGQNYGYTF; cdr3_nt: TGTGCCTGGAGCCCGGGACAGAACTATGGCTACACCTTC; clone_size: .; v_call: TRBV30; d_call: TRBD1; j_call: TRBJ1-2
cdr3_aa: CASSLGGASYEQYF; cdr3_nt: TGTGCCAGCAGCTTGGGCGGGGCCTCCTACGAGCAGTACTTC; clone_size: .; v_call: TRBV5-4; d_call: .; j_call: TRBJ2-7
cdr3_aa: CASSSTGGVATQYF; cdr3_nt: TGTGCCAGCAGCTCGACAGGCGGTGTGGCGACCCAGTACTTC; clone_size: .; v_call: TRBV28; d_call: .; j_call: TRBJ2-5
cdr3_aa: CASSLKWGTNGELFF; cdr3_nt: TGTGCCAGCAGTTTGAAATGGGGGACTAACGGGGAGCTGTTTTTT; clone_size: .; v_call: TRBV27; d_call: TRBD2; j_call: TRBJ2-2
cdr3_aa: CASSWTGSNQPQHF; cdr3_nt: TGTGCCAGCAGTTGGACAGGGTCCAATCAGCCCCAGCATTTT; clone_size: .; v_call: TRBV27; d_call: TRBD1; j_call: TRBJ1-5
cdr3_aa: CASSDTGGWRTDTQYF; cdr3_nt: TGTGCCAGCAGTGACACGGGTGGTTGGCGCACAGATACGCAGTATTTT; clone_size: .; v_call: TRBV6-4; d_call: .; j_call: TRBJ2-3
cdr3_aa: CASSVGSSGTYNEQFF; cdr3_nt: TGTGCCAGCAGCGTAGGGAGTAGCGGGACCTACAATGAGCAGTTCTTC; clone_size: .; v_call: TRBV9; d_call: TRBD2; j_call: TRBJ2-1
cdr3_aa: CASGVGTGKTQYF; cdr3_nt: TGTGCCAGCGGAGTTGGTACCGGGAAGACCCAGTACTTC; clone_size: .; v_call: TRBV5-5; d_call: .; j_call: TRBJ2-5
cdr3_aa: CASSNYNTGELFF; cdr3_nt: TGTGCCAGCAGCAACTATAACACCGGGGAGCTGTTTTTT; clone_size: once; v_call: TRBV7-3; d_call: .; j_call: TRBJ2-2
cdr3_aa: CASSLQESNYGYTF; cdr3_nt: TGTGCCAGCAGCTTACAGGAGAGTAACTATGGCTACACCTTC; clone_size: .; v_call: TRBV11-2; d_call: .; j_call: TRBJ1-2
cdr3_aa: CASSLVGRNNEQFF; cdr3_nt: TGTGCCAGCAGCTTGGTGGGCAGAAACAATGAGCAGTTCTTC; clone_size: .; v_call: TRBV5-4; d_call: .; j_call: TRBJ2-1
cdr3_aa: CASTAAGGLSTDTQYF; cdr3_nt: TGTGCCAGCACAGCGGCGGGGGGCCTTAGCACAGATACGCAGTATTTT; clone_size: .; v_call: TRBV28; d_call: TRBD2; j_call: TRBJ2-3
cdr3_aa: CASSLELHPRGNYGYTF; cdr3_nt: TGTGCCAGCAGCTTGGAGCTCCACCCTAGGGGTAACTATGGCTACACCTTC; clone_size: few; v_call: TRBV5-5; d_call: .; j_call: TRBJ1-2
cdr3_aa: CASSEDRLGGEKLFF; cdr3_nt: TGTGCCAGCAGTGAAGATCGCCTAGGAGGTGAAAAACTGTTTTTT; clone_size: .; v_call: TRBV6-1; d_call: .; j_call: TRBJ1-4
cdr3_aa: CASSPDRIATNEKLFF; cdr3_nt: TGTGCCAGCAGTCCCGACAGGATTGCAACTAATGAAAAACTGTTTTTT; clone_size: .; v_call: TRBV27; d_call: .; j_call: TRBJ1-4
cdr3_aa: CASSSGTGVPGEQFF; cdr3_nt: TGCGCCAGCAGCTCAGGGACAGGGGTCCCGGGGGAGCAGTTCTTC; clone_size: .; v_call: TRBV5-1; d_call: TRBD1; j_call: TRBJ2-1
cdr3_aa: CASSYTDRVGTEAFF; cdr3_nt: TGTGCCAGCAGTTACACCGACAGGGTGGGTACTGAAGCTTTCTTT; clone_size: .; v_call: TRBV6-5; d_call: TRBD1; j_call: TRBJ1-1
cdr3_aa: CASHRDASSYEQYF; cdr3_nt: TGTGCCAGTCACCGGGACGCGAGCTCCTACGAGCAGTACTTC; clone_size: .; v_call: TRBV2; d_call: .; j_call: TRBJ2-7
cdr3_aa: CASSLSSGYQETQYF; cdr3_nt: TGTGCCAGCTCACTATCTAGCGGGTACCAAGAGACCCAGTACTTC; clone_size: .; v_call: TRBV18; d_call: TRBD2; j_call: TRBJ2-5
cdr3_aa: CASRPGGLEKLFF; cdr3_nt: TGCGCCAGCAGGCCAGGGGGATTGGAAAAACTGTTTTTT; clone_size: .; v_call: TRBV5-1; d_call: TRBD1; j_call: TRBJ1-4
cdr3_aa: CASSLSLQAAYEQYF; cdr3_nt: TGTGCCAGCAGTTTATCATTGCAGGCCGCCTACGAGCAGTACTTC; clone_size: .; v_call: TRBV28; d_call: .; j_call: TRBJ2-7
cdr3_aa: CASSFPGLAVYNEQFF; cdr3_nt: TGTGCCAGCAGCTTTCCGGGACTAGCGGTCTACAATGAGCAGTTCTTC; clone_size: .; v_call: TRBV7-9; d_call: TRBD2; j_call: TRBJ2-1
cdr3_aa: CASSLGLDEKLFF; cdr3_nt: TGCGCCAGCAGCCTAGGCCTAGATGAAAAACTGTTTTTT; clone_size: once; v_call: TRBV5-1; d_call: .; j_call: TRBJ1-4
cdr3_aa: CSASRDGDGHEQFF; cdr3_nt: TGCAGCGCGAGCCGGGACGGGGACGGCCATGAGCAGTTCTTC; clone_size: .; v_call: TRBV29-1; d_call: .; j_call: TRBJ2-1
cdr3_aa: CASSERTGLRGPYEQYF; cdr3_nt: TGTGCCAGCAGTGAGAGGACAGGGTTGAGGGGGCCCTACGAGCAGTACTTC; clone_size: .; v_call: TRBV2; d_call: TRBD1; j_call: TRBJ2-7
cdr3_aa: CASSQGQGSSYGYTF; cdr3_nt: TGTGCCAGCAGCCAGGGACAGGGGAGTAGCTATGGCTACACCTTC; clone_size: few; v_call: TRBV28; d_call: TRBD1; j_call: TRBJ1-2
cdr3_aa: CASSVGTDYGYTF; cdr3_nt: TGTGCCAGCAGTGTTGGGACGGACTATGGCTACACCTTC; clone_size: .; v_call: TRBV6-5; d_call: .; j_call: TRBJ1-2
cdr3_aa: CASGGGKGNEQYF; cdr3_nt: TGTGCCAGCGGGGGGGGGAAAGGGAACGAGCAGTACTTC; clone_size: .; v_call: TRBV6-4; d_call: TRBD2; j_call: TRBJ2-7
cdr3_aa: CASSPEGGRETQYF; cdr3_nt: TGTGCCAGCAGCCCAGAGGGGGGGCGAGAGACCCAGTACTTC; clone_size: .; v_call: TRBV9; d_call: .; j_call: TRBJ2-5
cdr3_aa: CASKRGAGTDDSPLHF; cdr3_nt: TGTGCCAGCAAAAGGGGTGCCGGGACTGATGATTCACCCCTCCACTTT; clone_size: few; v_call: TRBV6-6; d_call: .; j_call: TRBJ1-6
cdr3_aa: CASSQSGKDGYTF; cdr3_nt: TGTGCCAGCAGTCAATCAGGGAAGGACGGCTACACCTTC; clone_size: .; v_call: TRBV27; d_call: .; j_call: TRBJ1-2
cdr3_aa: CASSRLARGTGELFF; cdr3_nt: TGTGCCAGCAGCAGGTTAGCGCGAGGCACCGGGGAGCTGTTTTTT; clone_size: .; v_call: TRBV9; d_call: .; j_call: TRBJ2-2
cdr3_aa: CASSTGRATNEKLFF; cdr3_nt: TGTGCCAGTAGTACAGGGAGGGCGACTAATGAAAAACTGTTTTTT; clone_size: once; v_call: TRBV19; d_call: .; j_call: TRBJ1-4
cdr3_aa: CASGADNSPLHF; cdr3_nt: TGTGCCAGCGGGGCAGATAATTCACCCCTCCACTTT; clone_size: .; v_call: TRBV7-9; d_call: .; j_call: TRBJ1-6
cdr3_aa: CSVVGYRDRLQETQYF; cdr3_nt: TGCAGCGTTGTCGGTTACCGGGACAGGCTTCAAGAGACCCAGTACTTC; clone_size: .; v_call: TRBV29-1; d_call: TRBD1; j_call: TRBJ2-5
cdr3_aa: CASSLESGVLEAFF; cdr3_nt: TGCGCCAGCAGCTTGGAATCCGGGGTTTTAGAAGCTTTCTTT; clone_size: .; v_call: TRBV5-1; d_call: .; j_call: TRBJ1-1
cdr3_aa: CASSGSLSMNTEAFF; cdr3_nt: TGTGCCAGTAGTGGTAGCCTTTCAATGAACACTGAAGCTTTCTTT; clone_size: .; v_call: TRBV19; d_call: .; j_call: TRBJ1-1
cdr3_aa: CASSPLTASSGNTIYF; cdr3_nt: TGCGCCAGCAGCCCCTTGACAGCGAGCTCTGGAAACACCATATATTTT; clone_size: .; v_call: TRBV5-1; d_call: .; j_call: TRBJ1-3
cdr3_aa: CASSLANRGMGETQYF; cdr3_nt: TGTGCCAGCAGCTTGGCCAACAGGGGGATGGGAGAGACCCAGTACTTC; clone_size: .; v_call: TRBV5-7; d_call: TRBD1; j_call: TRBJ2-5
cdr3_aa: CASSYWGAPNYGYTF; cdr3_nt: TGTGCCAGCAGTTACTGGGGGGCGCCTAACTATGGCTACACCTTC; clone_size: .; v_call: TRBV6-6; d_call: .; j_call: TRBJ1-2
cdr3_aa: CASWARDPGLGEQFF; cdr3_nt: TGCGCCAGCTGGGCGCGGGACCCGGGGTTAGGTGAGCAGTTCTTC; clone_size: .; v_call: TRBV5-1; d_call: .; j_call: TRBJ2-1
cdr3_aa: CASSLSADTQYF; cdr3_nt: TGTGCCAGCAGCTTGTCCGCAGATACGCAGTATTTT; clone_size: .; v_call: TRBV7-3; d_call: .; j_call: TRBJ2-3
cdr3_aa: CASSPSGANVLTF; cdr3_nt: TGTGCCAGCAGCCCGTCTGGGGCCAACGTCCTGACTTTC; clone_size: .; v_call: TRBV11-3; d_call: .; j_call: TRBJ2-6
cdr3_aa: CASSLALETQYF; cdr3_nt: TGTGCCAGCAGCTTAGCTTTAGAGACCCAGTACTTC; clone_size: .; v_call: TRBV7-6; d_call: .; j_call: TRBJ2-5
cdr3_aa: CASRTWGGTTEQYF; cdr3_nt: TGCGCCAGCAGGACTTGGGGGGGGACCACGGAGCAGTACTTC; clone_size: .; v_call: TRBV4-1; d_call: TRBD2; j_call: TRBJ2-7
cdr3_aa: CASSQDNYDDTVRGIGEQYF; cdr3_nt: TGTGCCAGCAGCCAAGATAACTACGACGATACGGTCCGGGGGATCGGCGAGCAGTACTTC; clone_size: .; v_call: TRBV4-2; d_call: .; j_call: TRBJ2-7
cdr3_aa: CASSFVGAPTQYF; cdr3_nt: TGTGCCAGCAGCTTCGTGGGGGCCCCTACGCAGTATTTT; clone_size: .; v_call: TRBV7-2; d_call: .; j_call: TRBJ2-3